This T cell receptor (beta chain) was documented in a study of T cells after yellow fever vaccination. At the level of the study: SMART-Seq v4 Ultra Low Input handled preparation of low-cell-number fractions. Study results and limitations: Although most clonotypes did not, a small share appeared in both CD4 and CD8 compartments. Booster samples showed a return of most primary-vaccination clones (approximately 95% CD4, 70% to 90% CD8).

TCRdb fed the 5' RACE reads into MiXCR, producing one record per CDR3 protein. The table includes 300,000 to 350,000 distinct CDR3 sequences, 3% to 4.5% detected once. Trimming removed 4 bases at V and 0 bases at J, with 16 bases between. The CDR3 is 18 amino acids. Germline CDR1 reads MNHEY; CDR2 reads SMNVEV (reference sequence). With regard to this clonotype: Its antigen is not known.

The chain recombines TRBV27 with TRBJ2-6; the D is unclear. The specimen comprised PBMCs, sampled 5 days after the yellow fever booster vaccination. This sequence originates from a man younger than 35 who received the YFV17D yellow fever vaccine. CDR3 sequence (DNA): TGTGCCAGCAGTTCAATCTCTATCTCCCTCTCTGGGGCCAACGTCCTGACTTTC. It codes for CASSSISISLSGANVLTF. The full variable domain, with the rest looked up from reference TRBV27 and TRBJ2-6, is EAQVTQNPRYLITVTGKKLTVTCSQNMNHEYMSWYRQDPGLGLRQIYYSMNVEVTDKGDVPEGYKVSRKEKRNFPLILESPSPNQTSLYFCASSSISISLSGANVLTFGAGSRLTVL.